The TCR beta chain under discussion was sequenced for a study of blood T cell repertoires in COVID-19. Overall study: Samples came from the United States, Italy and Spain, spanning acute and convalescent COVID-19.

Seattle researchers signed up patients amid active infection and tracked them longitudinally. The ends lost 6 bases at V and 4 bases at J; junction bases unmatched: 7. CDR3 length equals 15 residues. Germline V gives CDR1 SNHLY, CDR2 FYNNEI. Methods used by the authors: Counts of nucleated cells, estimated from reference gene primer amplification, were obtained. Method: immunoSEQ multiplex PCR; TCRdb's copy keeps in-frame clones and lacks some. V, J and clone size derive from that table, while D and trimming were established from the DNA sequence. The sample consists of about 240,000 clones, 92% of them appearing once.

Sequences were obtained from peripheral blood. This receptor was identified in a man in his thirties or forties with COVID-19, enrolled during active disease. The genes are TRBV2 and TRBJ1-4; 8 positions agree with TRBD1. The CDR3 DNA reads TGTGCCAGCAGCCGAACCGGACAGGGTAATGAAAAACTGTTTTTT. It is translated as CASSRTGQGNEKLFF.